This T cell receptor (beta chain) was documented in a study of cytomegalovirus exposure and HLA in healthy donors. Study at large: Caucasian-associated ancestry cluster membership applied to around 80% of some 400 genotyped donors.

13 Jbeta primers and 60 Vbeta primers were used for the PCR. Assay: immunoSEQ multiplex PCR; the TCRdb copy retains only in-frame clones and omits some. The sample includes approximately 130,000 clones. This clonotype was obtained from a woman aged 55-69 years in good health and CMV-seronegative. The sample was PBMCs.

The CDR3 DNA sequence: TGTGCCAGCAGCTCGACAGGGAACTCTGGAAACACCATATATTTT. Encoded protein: CASSSTGNSGNTIYF. The chain is built from TRBV9 and TRBJ1-3; 7 positions agree with TRBD1. The V gene's germline CDR1 is SGDLS and CDR2 YYNGEE. The CDR3 extends over 15 amino acids. Trimming took 4 bases from V and 0 from J; bases not matched to a gene: 4.